The entry below gives a single T cell receptor beta chain sequence along with its context. This record comes from a study of blood T cell repertoires in COVID-19. Across the study: There were acute and convalescent COVID-19 samples, and they came from the United States, Italy and Spain.

The method was immunoSEQ multiplex PCR; TCRdb's version includes in-frame clones alone and lacks a portion of them. The table shows 200,000 to 250,000 clones, with approximately 85% occurring only once. V lost 10 bases and J lost 3; bases outside the gene matches: 10. The CDR3 length is 15 residues. CDR1 is LNHNV and CDR2 is YYDKDF in the germline V gene (reference sequence). The sample taken for sequencing was peripheral blood. This receptor was obtained from a woman older than 75 with COVID-19, enrolled during active disease. The rearrangement links TRBV15 to TRBJ1-5; TRBD1 matches at 9 bases. Here the CDR3 DNA reads TGTGCCAGCCAACCGGGACAGGGCCCCAATCAGCCCCAGCATTTT. As protein: CASQPGQGPNQPQHF.